Sequencing of this TCR beta chain was carried out in a study of T cell repertoires in cytomegalovirus infection. Study-level information: The public TCR beta signatures pointed to both CMV infection and matching HLA type.

The germline gives CDR1 DFQATT, CDR2 SNEGSKA (reference sequence). The length of the CDR3 is 13 residues. Trimming took 6 bases from V and 3 from J; bases not matched to a gene: 6. This clonotype was observed at least ten times. TCRdb reanalysed the reads using MiXCR and keeps one entry per CDR3 protein. The sample yields approximately 250,000 distinct CDR3 sequences, around 6.4% seen once. The receptor was isolated from a human donor in good health (CMV status not recorded). Some clones in this sample may be carry-over from other donors' samples. Material: PBMCs. V gene TRBV20-1 combines with J gene TRBJ1-2, with 8 bases lining up with TRBD1. In nucleotides, the CDR3 is TGCAGTGCCACACCGGGACAGGACTATGGCTACACCTTC. It is translated as CSATPGQDYGYTF.